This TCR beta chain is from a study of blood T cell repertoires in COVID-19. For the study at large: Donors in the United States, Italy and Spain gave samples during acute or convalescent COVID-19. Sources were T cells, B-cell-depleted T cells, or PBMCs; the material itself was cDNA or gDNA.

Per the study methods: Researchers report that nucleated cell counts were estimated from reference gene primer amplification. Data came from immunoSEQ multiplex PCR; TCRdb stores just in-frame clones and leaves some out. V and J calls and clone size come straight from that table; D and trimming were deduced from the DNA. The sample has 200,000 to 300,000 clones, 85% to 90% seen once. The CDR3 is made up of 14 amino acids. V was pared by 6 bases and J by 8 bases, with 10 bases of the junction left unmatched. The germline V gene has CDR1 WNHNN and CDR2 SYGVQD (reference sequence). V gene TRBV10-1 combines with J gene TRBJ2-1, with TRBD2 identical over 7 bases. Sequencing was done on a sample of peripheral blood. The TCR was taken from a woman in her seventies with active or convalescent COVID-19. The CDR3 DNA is TGCGCCAGCAGCCGGGACTATACTGGGGATGAGCAGTTCTTC. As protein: CASSRDYTGDEQFF.